This T cell receptor (beta chain) was identified in a study of cytomegalovirus exposure and HLA in healthy donors (dated by TCRdb to 2015 to 2018). In terms of the full investigation: According to an earlier analysis of 550 to 700 of the donors, about 180 million T cells yielded approximately 120 million unique TCR beta sequences and about 280 Gb of sequence data. Roughly 290 gigabases of sequencing data and around 85 million unique TCR sequences made up an early release that covered 640 HLA-typed donors. Of the roughly 400 genotyped donors, over 70% fell in the genetic ancestry cluster associated with self-reported Caucasian donors. The study aimed to test whether cataloging public T cell receptors could reveal signatures of past pathogen exposure. The study profiled the T cell repertoires of 666 subjects by immunosequencing and related them to cytomegalovirus serostatus. A separate validation cohort of 100 to 150 different subjects was used in addition to the approximately 700-subject first cohort. High-throughput TCR immunosequencing, statistical association of individual TCRs with disease status, and machine learning were combined to predict cytomegalovirus infection status. A later analysis re-analyzed previously published TCR beta repertoires from 666 donors and added high-resolution HLA genotyping to study TCR occurrence patterns. Rather than drawing on any new phenotypic data, the later analysis identified candidate immune exposures from TCR beta sequences and the way those sequences occurred across donors. In an earlier analysis of 587 of the donors, high-throughput TCR beta sequencing was used to judge whether each TCR beta V gene segment behaved as functional or pseudogenic. Donor age, sex, ethnicity and CMV serostatus were collected together with the repertoire data. Genome-wide SNP genotypes for about 60% of the roughly 670 donors were used in a later genetic analysis, which treated that subset as a discovery cohort. Every discovery cohort repertoire had been produced on one sequencing platform. HLA typing included class I and class II loci at four-digit resolution. Typing coverage differed by locus: A, B, C, DRB1 and DQB1 were typed in roughly 620-630 donors, DQA1 in approximately 520, DPA1 in nearly 610, and DPB1 in 472. Five DR-DQ haplotypes were handled as single units for association and clustering, since linkage in the cohort was strong. Across approximately 400 genotyped donors of the cohort, an average of approximately 240,000 unique TCR beta nucleotide sequences per donor were sequenced, and around 19% of those sequences were non-productive.

The cohort comprised 666 healthy bone marrow donors. Cohort members were all nominally healthy when sampled, although unrecorded immune exposures were likely present. The donor was CMV seropositive and was included in the group of 250 to 350 seropositive cohort members. A peripheral blood sample was collected from each donor, and TCR beta sequencing was performed on peripheral blood mononuclear cells. The Qiagen DNeasy Blood Extraction Kit was used to extract genomic DNA from the blood cell samples. On this clone: The antigen it recognizes is unknown. There are no base qualities to consult, and no much larger clone falls within one base.

CDR1 and CDR2, looked up from the germline V gene (reference sequence), are SEHNR and FQNEAQ. V and J are truncated by 1 base and 0 bases respectively, leaving an intervening sequence of 6 bases. The CDR3 has 15 amino acids, counting the end cysteine and phenylalanine. The CDR3 DNA has 45 bases and is translated from base 1. The method was the immunoSEQ multiplex PCR assay. For the multiplex PCR, a mixture combining 60 forward primers for TCR Vbeta segments and 13 reverse primers for TCR Jbeta segments was used. The CDR3 region of rearranged TCR beta genes was amplified from genomic DNA by a multiplex PCR assay. Amplified TCR beta libraries were sequenced as 87-base-pair reads on the Illumina HiSeq System. The paper's data handling went like this. In a later analysis, tens of millions of unique TCR beta chains were counted across the 650 to 750 repertoires, and roughly 11 million of these chains were shared by at least two donors. A nearest-neighbor algorithm error-corrected the raw reads and collapsed the reads into unique sequences, merging closely related sequences to remove PCR and sequencing errors. Alignment of CDR3 sequences to IMGT reference sequences was used to assign V, D and J gene segments. For a sequence to be retained, at least a six-nucleotide match to both a V gene segment and a J gene segment was required. A rearrangement counted as productive if the CDR3 had no stop codons and remained in frame with V and J, and every other rearrangement counted as non-productive. CDR3 was defined according to IMGT convention as the region running from the second conserved V-encoded cysteine to the conserved J-encoded phenylalanine. In an earlier analysis of around 570 of the donors, sequences lacking an unambiguous match to a single V gene segment were excluded. In an earlier analysis of several hundred of the donors, V segments were called functional above 56.7% productive rearrangements and were called segregating when the between-donor standard deviation exceeded 5%. A statistical classification framework was built to diagnose cytomegalovirus status from the catalog of TCR beta chain sequences. In a later analysis, TCR nucleotide sequences were compared against IMGT/GENE-DB human TR gene sequences so that V and J genes could be assigned. In a later analysis, CDR3 sequences and most-parsimonious VDJ recombination scenarios were assigned using the TCRdist pipeline. A later analysis defined each TCR beta chain by its CDR3 amino acid sequence plus V-gene family, and excluded reads lacking a unique V-gene family. As a way to deal with suspected cross-contamination and a sequencing artifact, a later analysis dropped nearly 600 nucleotide sequences that were highly shared and had low generation probability. In a later analysis, a clonal expansion index for each public chain was calculated from normalized within-repertoire ranks of inferred template counts. In a later analysis, generation probabilities were computed with a VDJ recombination model fitted to out-of-frame rearrangements, and the resulting probabilities were checked against IGoR. A later analysis scored TCR-TCR, TCR-HLA and TCR-CMV co-occurrence with hypergeometric tests, applying a repertoire-size bias correction to TCR pairs. A later analysis estimated false discovery rates by permuting HLA or CMV assignments 20 times. In a later analysis, co-occurring TCRs were grouped with DBSCAN, and TCRdist sequence similarity was added when clustering was performed within HLA-allele-positive subsets. For co-occurrence clustering, repertoires with fewer than 30,000 or more than 120,000 public chains were excluded, along with 4 to 6 repertoires with anomalous nucleotide sharing. The table was pulled from immuneACCESS by TCRdb, which kept in-frame rearrangements only. Such tables lose some clones; where checked, under half of the loss comes from unresolved V genes, and the rest has no known cause. V and J calls and clone size are copied from that table; D and trimming were computed from the DNA. This sample is represented by more than 95,000 clones; 10% of them were singletons. The top ten constitute less than 6% of the sample.

Findings and caveats that apply to the study as a whole: The earlier analysis of some 540 of the donors excluded seventeen rarely observed V segments, including chromosome 9 orphons, because counts were too low. The authors suggested that the approach could potentially be extended to other disease states and immunological phenotypes. Several of the top co-occurrence clusters appeared to be linked to parvovirus B19, influenza, CMV and Epstein-Barr virus, according to a later analysis. The cohort was sequenced for TCR beta chains only, and without alpha or paired-chain data the features that could be detected were limited. The study listed 150 to 200 TCR beta chains as associated with cytomegalovirus. When HLA alleles, especially DR and DQ, strongly co-occurred, attributing TCR associations to individual alleles was difficult. In a later analysis, HLA-associated TCR beta chains were found to be more clonally expanded and to have lower generation probabilities than equally common non-associated chains. In an earlier analysis of about 600 of the donors, most TCR beta V segments appeared in productive rearrangements about 87% or about 30% of the time, broadly matching IMGT annotations. Linkage disequilibrium might explain the correlated functional status among segregating V segments, but an unknown experimental factor could not be ruled out. In a later genetic analysis, fewer N-insertions in productive TCRs were reported among donors in an Asian-associated ancestry cluster than the roughly 700-donor mean. Specific HLA alleles were associated with 18,000 or so TCR beta sequences at a false discovery rate of 0.05 in a later analysis. A cluster of highly shared sequence variants was judged likely to be a technical artifact of the sequencing pipeline. According to a later analysis, TCR association rates differed among HLA loci, with DRB1 alleles showing the most associated TCRs and HLA-C alleles showing the fewest. For the cohort, immune exposure information was limited to CMV serostatus. HLA typing was unavailable for some donors at each locus, so association tests used only the typed subset. The classifier was reported to diagnose cytomegalovirus status with high specificity and sensitivity in both the original and validation cohorts. In vitro tests confirmed that three of the cytomegalovirus-associated TCR beta chains recognize cytomegalovirus antigens. A further reported finding was that TCR beta sequences accurately predicted the HLA-A and HLA-B alleles for most subjects in the first cohort. V-gene and J-gene trimming of TCR beta chains was associated with a missense DCLRE1C variant in a later genetic analysis, and the association was replicated in an independent cohort. The 87-base-pair reads could not distinguish some IMGT-functional V segments, including TRBV6-2 and TRBV6-3, so those segments were excluded. According to a later analysis, most CMV-associated TCR beta chains appeared to be HLA-restricted, and the HLA associations seemed to be driven largely by CMV exposure. Presence/absence analyses assumed roughly uniform sequencing depth across donors, an assumption that may not hold. Most TCR sequences were observed very rarely across donors, whereas some public TCRs were present in many individuals.

Sequenced input: PBMCs. The chain was built from TRBV7-9 and TRBJ2-2; the D gene remains uncertain. This TCR was sampled from a middle-aged man in good health and CMV-seropositive. Read as DNA, the sequence is TGTGCCAGCAGCTTAGGAGCTTCGAACACCGGGGAGCTGTTTTTT. It codes for CASSLGASNTGELFF.